This T cell receptor (beta chain) comes out of a study of blood T cell repertoires in COVID-19 (dated by TCRdb to 2020 to 2022). At the level of the whole study: Samples from collaborators originated in the United States, Italy and Spain and spanned both the acute and convalescent phases of COVID-19. The prospective study material was composed of cDNA or gDNA derived from T cells, B-cell-depleted T cells, or PBMCs. Deeply sampled blood TCRbeta repertoires from subjects exposed to, actively infected with, or recovered from COVID-19 were included in the dataset. A freely available public database, intended as a resource for researchers studying the immune response to SARS-CoV-2, is where the repertoires were released. The samples were drawn from the first 160 participants of the ongoing ImmuneRACE study and from under 1,500 subjects provided by 6 global collaborators. Nearly every sample came with metadata listing a de-identified subject ID, COVID-19 status, age in years and sex. HLA class I and class II types, where available, came from metadata supplied by the sample provider rather than from assay-based typing. On the study overall, not on this receptor specifically: The quantity of clinical and demographic metadata differed by source and by participant and was supplied without curation.

Enrolling through a virtual design, the prospective study's participants ranged in age from roughly 18 to 89 years and lived across 20 to 30 United States geographic areas. In the prospective study, participants were assigned to cohorts based on the clinical history participants reported in a screening survey and a study questionnaire. Mobile phlebotomists in the prospective study collected whole blood, serum and a nasopharyngeal or oropharyngeal swab from every participant. Prospective study participants could optionally give additional blood draws and questionnaires over an approximately two-month period. Before DNA extraction, prospective study blood samples were shipped either frozen or at room temperature. The immunoSEQ Assay, a bias-controlled multiplex PCR, was used to amplify TCRbeta CDR3 regions from genomic DNA. As for the original processing: The number of nucleated cells in each sample was estimated from the amplification of reference gene primers within the assay. Sequence reads were collapsed and filtered to measure the absolute abundance of every unique TCRbeta CDR3 rearrangement. For each sample, productive Simpson clonality was calculated as the square root of Simpson's diversity index across productive rearrangements. TCRdb carries this immuneACCESS record with in-frame sequences only. Its versions omit some clonotypes, under half of them owing to an unresolved V gene in the studies checked, with the rest unexplained. From that table come the V and J calls and clone size; the DNA was used to work out D and trimming. The sample yields about 250,000 clones; roughly 90% were counted once. Less than 4.5% of the sample is in the top ten clones.

Ends trimmed: V by 6 bases, J by 2 bases; bases unmatched to a gene: 4. The germline V gene (reference sequence) provides CDR1 GTSNPN and CDR2 SVGIG. The cysteine opens and the phenylalanine closes a CDR3 of 13 amino acids. The CDR3 DNA has 39 bases and is translated from base 1. This clone was counted only a few times. It lacks a known antigen. Base qualities are not provided; no much larger clone lies one nucleotide away. The TCR sequence derives from a woman in her 30s with acute COVID-19. This chain joins TRBV30 to TRBJ2-3; TRBD2 fits 8 bases in the junction. Sample: PBMCs or T cells enriched from blood (not recorded which). The DNA reads as follows: TGTGCCTGCCAGCGGGGGATCACAGATACGCAGTATTTT. Its product reads: CACQRGITDTQYF.